This TCR beta chain came from a study of T cell responses to AZD1222 COVID-19 vaccine. Study-level points and caveats: Unmutated variant regions are reportedly targeted by nearly half of spike-specific TCRs.

TCRdb's copy holds only in-frame clones and misses some; the assay was immunoSEQ multiplex PCR. The top ten hold just under 3% of the sample, which has some 110,000 clones, 85% to 95% seen once. Germline CDR1 MDHEN, CDR2 SYDVKM. This CDR3 has 17 amino acids. The V and J ends lost 6 bases and 6 bases, in that order; junction bases with no gene match: 9. For this clone: As yet, its antigen is unknown.

The chain recombines TRBV28 with TRBJ2-1, with 15 bases lining up with TRBD2. Sequencing was performed on peripheral blood, taken on day 0 of AZD1222 vaccination. The clonotype was recovered from an adult in good health. CDR3 loop: CASRWTSGRVYGNEQFF. Written as DNA, the CDR3 is TGTGCCAGCAGATGGACTAGCGGGAGGGTCTATGGCAATGAGCAGTTCTTC.